This is a list of T cell receptor beta chains from one sample in a study of T cells in Graves' hyperthyroidism and ophthalmopathy. Each CDR3 protein is one row after TCRdb ran MiXCR on the multiplex PCR reads. Among 500,000 to 650,000 distinct CDR3 sequences listed, 46% were seen once. The specimen sequenced was peripheral blood or thyroid tissue (not recorded which). The origin of the receptors is an adult woman with Graves' disease, either hyperthyroidism or ophthalmopathy (not recorded which). Both conserved end residues are part of each CDR3. The D gene is left open where the match is weak. Not every row has a clone size; where given, it reads once, few, many or a size class.

clone_size: -
d_call: -
j_call: TRBJ1-2
v_call: TRBV10-3
cdr3_aa: CAISELLPGLLTF
cdr3_nt: TGTGCCATCAGTGAGTTACTGCCAGGACTCTTGACCTTC

clone_size: once
d_call: -
j_call: TRBJ1-1
v_call: TRBV29-1
cdr3_aa: CSVEGGTTWGEAFF
cdr3_nt: TGCAGCGTTGAAGGGGGGACAACCTGGGGTGAAGCTTTCTTT

clone_size: -
d_call: TRBD1
j_call: TRBJ1-2
v_call: TRBV29-1
cdr3_aa: CSVAGQGPVGYTF
cdr3_nt: TGCAGCGTTGCGGGACAGGGTCCCGTTGGCTACACCTTC

clone_size: -
d_call: -
j_call: TRBJ2-7
v_call: TRBV7-9
cdr3_aa: CASSLRSVGKPYEQYF
cdr3_nt: TGTGCCAGCAGCCTCCGGTCGGTGGGGAAGCCCTACGAGCAGTACTTC

clone_size: -
d_call: -
j_call: TRBJ1-4
v_call: TRBV15
cdr3_aa: CATSVAAGYEKLFF
cdr3_nt: TGTGCCACCAGCGTGGCGGCAGGGTACGAAAAACTGTTTTTT

clone_size: -
d_call: -
j_call: TRBJ2-5
v_call: TRBV7-2
cdr3_aa: CASRVGTLETQYF
cdr3_nt: TGTGCCAGCAGAGTAGGGACACTAGAGACCCAGTACTTC

clone_size: many
d_call: TRBD2
j_call: TRBJ2-2
v_call: TRBV7-9
cdr3_aa: CASSPTSGRAGELFF
cdr3_nt: TGTGCCAGCAGCCCGACTAGCGGGAGGGCCGGAGAGCTGTTTTTT

clone_size: few
d_call: -
j_call: TRBJ1-2
v_call: TRBV6-5
cdr3_aa: CASSRHMTAGYGYTF
cdr3_nt: TGTGCCAGCAGCCGTCACATGACAGCGGGCTATGGCTACACCTTC

clone_size: -
d_call: TRBD1
j_call: TRBJ1-2
v_call: TRBV10-3
cdr3_aa: CAITGQGEDGYTF
cdr3_nt: TGTGCCATCACGGGACAGGGCGAAGATGGCTACACCTTC

clone_size: once
d_call: TRBD1
j_call: TRBJ1-5
v_call: TRBV4-3
cdr3_aa: CASSPETGRNQPQHF
cdr3_nt: TGCGCCAGCAGCCCGGAGACAGGGCGAAATCAGCCCCAGCATTTT

clone_size: many
d_call: TRBD2
j_call: TRBJ2-7
v_call: TRBV20-1
cdr3_aa: CSASGSGHPGEQYF
cdr3_nt: TGCAGTGCTAGCGGTAGCGGGCACCCTGGGGAGCAGTACTTC

clone_size: many
d_call: TRBD1
j_call: TRBJ1-5
v_call: TRBV2
cdr3_aa: CASTRGWILNQPQHF
cdr3_nt: TGTGCCAGCACCAGGGGGTGGATCCTCAATCAGCCCCAGCATTTT

clone_size: many
d_call: TRBD1
j_call: TRBJ1-2
v_call: TRBV5-5
cdr3_aa: CASSTRQGMNYGYTF
cdr3_nt: TGTGCCAGCAGCACCCGACAGGGGATGAACTATGGCTACACCTTC

clone_size: -
d_call: -
j_call: TRBJ1-2
v_call: TRBV29-1
cdr3_aa: CSVERLAGAGYTF
cdr3_nt: TGCAGCGTTGAAAGGTTGGCGGGGGCGGGCTACACCTTC

clone_size: many
d_call: TRBD1
j_call: TRBJ1-2
v_call: TRBV28
cdr3_aa: CASTRDRGYTF
cdr3_nt: TGTGCCAGCACCCGGGACAGGGGCTACACCTTC

clone_size: once
d_call: TRBD1
j_call: TRBJ2-7
v_call: TRBV2
cdr3_aa: CASRPGTGAVYEQYF
cdr3_nt: TGTGCCAGCAGACCCGGGACAGGGGCGGTGTACGAGCAGTACTTC

clone_size: many
d_call: -
j_call: TRBJ1-1
v_call: TRBV10-1
cdr3_aa: CASSWTSSAEAFF
cdr3_nt: TGCGCCAGCTCTTGGACTTCATCCGCTGAAGCTTTCTTT

clone_size: many
d_call: -
j_call: TRBJ1-3
v_call: TRBV2
cdr3_aa: CASSEAGLRNTIYF
cdr3_nt: TGTGCCAGCAGTGAAGCGGGGCTAAGAAACACCATATATTTT

clone_size: -
d_call: -
j_call: TRBJ2-7
v_call: TRBV5-1
cdr3_aa: CASSQDIWIRTYEQYF
cdr3_nt: TGCGCCAGCAGCCAAGATATTTGGATTCGGACCTACGAGCAGTACTTC

clone_size: many
d_call: TRBD1
j_call: TRBJ1-2
v_call: TRBV5-5
cdr3_aa: CASTLQGGPNYGYTF
cdr3_nt: TGTGCCAGCACCCTACAGGGGGGGCCTAACTATGGCTACACCTTC

clone_size: few
d_call: -
j_call: TRBJ1-2
v_call: TRBV10-3
cdr3_aa: CAISSDGRNYGYTF
cdr3_nt: TGTGCCATCAGCTCGGACGGAAGGAACTATGGCTACACCTTC

clone_size: many
d_call: -
j_call: TRBJ2-2
v_call: TRBV7-3
cdr3_aa: CATPRWQQFTGELFF
cdr3_nt: TGTGCCACCCCAAGGTGGCAGCAATTTACCGGGGAGCTGTTTTTT

clone_size: -
d_call: TRBD1
j_call: TRBJ1-6
v_call: TRBV7-2
cdr3_aa: CASREQGASSPLHF
cdr3_nt: TGTGCCAGCAGGGAACAGGGGGCTAGCTCACCCCTCCACTTT

clone_size: once
d_call: -
j_call: TRBJ2-6
v_call: TRBV11-2
cdr3_aa: CASSLRVLTGANVLTF
cdr3_nt: TGTGCCAGCAGCTTACGGGTGCTTACTGGGGCCAACGTCCTGACTTTC

clone_size: few
d_call: -
j_call: TRBJ1-2
v_call: TRBV29-1
cdr3_aa: CSGGSLYYGYTF
cdr3_nt: TGCAGCGGAGGGTCCCTCTACTATGGCTACACCTTC

clone_size: -
d_call: -
j_call: TRBJ2-1
v_call: TRBV11-2
cdr3_aa: CASSLVRPNEQFF
cdr3_nt: TGTGCCAGCAGCTTAGTCCGTCCTAATGAGCAGTTCTTC

clone_size: many
d_call: TRBD1
j_call: TRBJ1-1
v_call: TRBV5-1
cdr3_aa: CASSPRDRGGPGFTEAFF
cdr3_nt: TGCGCCAGCAGCCCCCGGGACAGGGGAGGGCCGGGGTTCACTGAAGCTTTCTTT

clone_size: -
d_call: -
j_call: TRBJ2-7
v_call: TRBV7-8
cdr3_aa: CASSPMGSNYEQYF
cdr3_nt: TGTGCCAGCTCGCCGATGGGGTCAAACTACGAGCAGTACTTC

clone_size: many
d_call: TRBD1
j_call: TRBJ2-5
v_call: TRBV24-1
cdr3_aa: CATSDAGTGERETQYF
cdr3_nt: TGTGCCACCAGTGATGCCGGGACAGGGGAACGGGAGACCCAGTACTTC

clone_size: -
d_call: -
j_call: TRBJ1-2
v_call: TRBV20-1
cdr3_aa: CSARDAGDDGYTF
cdr3_nt: TGCAGTGCTAGAGATGCAGGGGACGATGGCTACACCTTC

clone_size: -
d_call: TRBD2
j_call: TRBJ2-7
v_call: TRBV7-2
cdr3_aa: CACAPWREGGQYF
cdr3_nt: TGTGCCTGCGCCCCTTGGCGGGAGGGCGGGCAGTACTTC

clone_size: many
d_call: -
j_call: TRBJ2-5
v_call: TRBV9
cdr3_aa: CASSVGPARETQYF
cdr3_nt: TGTGCCAGCAGCGTAGGCCCAGCGCGAGAGACCCAGTACTTC

clone_size: -
d_call: TRBD2
j_call: TRBJ2-7
v_call: TRBV20-1
cdr3_aa: CSAEVLAEGYEQYF
cdr3_nt: TGCAGTGCGGAGGTTCTAGCGGAGGGGTACGAGCAGTACTTC

clone_size: -
d_call: TRBD1
j_call: TRBJ1-5
v_call: TRBV20-1
cdr3_aa: CSAQLWGTETQHF
cdr3_nt: TGCAGTGCCCAATTGTGGGGGACAGAGACCCAGCATTTT

clone_size: once
d_call: TRBD2
j_call: TRBJ2-2
v_call: TRBV29-1
cdr3_aa: CGGAGDTGELFF
cdr3_nt: TGCGGAGGGGCGGGGGACACCGGGGAGCTGTTTTTT

clone_size: many
d_call: -
j_call: TRBJ1-4
v_call: TRBV7-2
cdr3_aa: CASSETPHILFF
cdr3_nt: TGTGCCAGCAGCGAGACCCCACATATACTGTTTTTT

clone_size: many
d_call: -
j_call: TRBJ1-2
v_call: TRBV29-1
cdr3_aa: CSVVGRKDYGYTF
cdr3_nt: TGCAGCGTTGTAGGGAGGAAAGACTATGGCTACACCTTC

clone_size: -
d_call: -
j_call: TRBJ2-7
v_call: TRBV20-1
cdr3_aa: CSITLREQYF
cdr3_nt: TGCAGTATCACTCTGAGGGAGCAGTACTTC

clone_size: -
d_call: -
j_call: TRBJ1-3
v_call: TRBV6-6
cdr3_aa: CASSYSNPRLNTIYF
cdr3_nt: TGTGCCAGCAGTTACAGTAACCCCCGCTTAAACACCATATATTTT

clone_size: -
d_call: -
j_call: TRBJ1-5
v_call: TRBV25-1
cdr3_aa: CASSASGGAGSSGTHQPQHF
cdr3_nt: TGTGCCAGCAGCGCCTCGGGGGGGGCCGGCAGTTCAGGGACCCATCAGCCCCAGCATTTT

clone_size: many
d_call: -
j_call: TRBJ1-2
v_call: TRBV7-2
cdr3_aa: CASGSQSPYGYTF
cdr3_nt: TGTGCCAGCGGCTCACAATCCCCCTATGGCTACACCTTC

clone_size: -
d_call: -
j_call: TRBJ2-3
v_call: TRBV5-5
cdr3_aa: CASSYDGVVGDTQYF
cdr3_nt: TGTGCCAGCAGCTACGACGGGGTAGTAGGAGATACGCAGTATTTT

clone_size: few
d_call: -
j_call: TRBJ2-5
v_call: TRBV7-2
cdr3_aa: CAISGGSQETQYF
cdr3_nt: TGTGCCATCAGTGGGGGAAGCCAAGAGACCCAGTACTTC

clone_size: -
d_call: -
j_call: TRBJ2-5
v_call: TRBV20-1
cdr3_aa: CSAGGSWSNQPQYF
cdr3_nt: TGCAGTGCTGGGGGAAGTTGGAGCAATCAGCCCCAGTACTTC

clone_size: few
d_call: -
j_call: TRBJ1-5
v_call: TRBV30
cdr3_aa: CAWSVASGGNQPQHF
cdr3_nt: TGTGCCTGGAGTGTAGCATCGGGAGGCAATCAGCCCCAGCATTTT

clone_size: many
d_call: -
j_call: TRBJ1-5
v_call: TRBV28
cdr3_aa: CASREINQPQHF
cdr3_nt: TGTGCCAGCAGGGAAATCAATCAGCCCCAGCATTTT

clone_size: -
d_call: TRBD2
j_call: TRBJ2-7
v_call: TRBV29-1
cdr3_aa: CSARGGDEFYYEQYF
cdr3_nt: TGCAGCGCCCGGGGGGGAGATGAATTTTACTACGAGCAGTACTTC

clone_size: many
d_call: -
j_call: TRBJ1-2
v_call: TRBV5-5
cdr3_aa: CASSLGQGGVEADGYTF
cdr3_nt: TGTGCCAGCAGCTTGGGGCAGGGAGGAGTGGAAGCGGATGGCTACACCTTC

clone_size: -
d_call: -
j_call: TRBJ1-3
v_call: TRBV10-3
cdr3_aa: CAIREPDRGNTIYF
cdr3_nt: TGTGCCATCAGAGAACCTGACAGGGGAAACACCATATATTTT

clone_size: -
d_call: TRBD1
j_call: TRBJ2-5
v_call: TRBV5-4
cdr3_aa: CASSSPGQDGTQYF
cdr3_nt: TGTGCCAGCAGCTCTCCGGGACAGGATGGGACCCAGTACTTC

clone_size: -
d_call: -
j_call: TRBJ2-2
v_call: TRBV29-1
cdr3_aa: CSVEGRGVNTGELFF
cdr3_nt: TGCAGCGTTGAAGGCAGGGGGGTCAACACCGGGGAGCTGTTTTTT

clone_size: -
d_call: -
j_call: TRBJ2-5
v_call: TRBV12-3/TRBV12-4
cdr3_aa: CASSLPREETQYF
cdr3_nt: TGTGCCAGCAGTTTACCCAGGGAAGAGACCCAGTACTTC